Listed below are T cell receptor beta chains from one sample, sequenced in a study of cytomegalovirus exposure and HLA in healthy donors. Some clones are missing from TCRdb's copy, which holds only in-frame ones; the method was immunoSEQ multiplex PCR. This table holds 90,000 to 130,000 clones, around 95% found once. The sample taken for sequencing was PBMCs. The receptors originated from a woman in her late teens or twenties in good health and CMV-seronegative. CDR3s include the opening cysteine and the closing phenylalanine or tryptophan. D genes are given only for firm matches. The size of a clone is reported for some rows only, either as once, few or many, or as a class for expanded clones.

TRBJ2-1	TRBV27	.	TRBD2	TGTGCCAGCAGCCCTATAGCGGGGAAGTATGAGCAGTTCTTC	CASSPIAGKYEQFF
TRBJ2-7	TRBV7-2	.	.	TGTGCCAGCAGCTTGGAGGGTCCCTCCTACGAGCAGTACTTC	CASSLEGPSYEQYF
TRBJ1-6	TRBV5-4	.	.	TGTGCCAGCAGCTTGCGGGAAAGCTCCTATAATTCACCCCTCCACTTT	CASSLRESSYNSPLHF
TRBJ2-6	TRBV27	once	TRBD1	TGTGCCAGCGGGAGACAGGGCTCAGGGGCCAACGTCCTGACTTTC	CASGRQGSGANVLTF
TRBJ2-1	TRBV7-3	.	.	TGTGCCAGCAGCTTAACTCCATCCCCCTACAATGAGCAGTTCTTC	CASSLTPSPYNEQFF
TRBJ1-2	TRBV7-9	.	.	TGTGCCAGCAGCCCTAGAGAGGAGACTATCTATGGCTACACCTTC	CASSPREETIYGYTF
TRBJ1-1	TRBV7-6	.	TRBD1	TGTGCCAGCAGCTCTCAGGGGGGTATCACTGAAGCTTTCTTT	CASSSQGGITEAFF
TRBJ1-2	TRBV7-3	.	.	TGTGCCAGCACCCCTGGGAGGACCCCCGGCTATGGCTACACCTTC	CASTPGRTPGYGYTF
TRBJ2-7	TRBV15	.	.	TGTGCCACCAGCAGTGAAGGGGTACCGATCGACTACGAGCAGTACTTC	CATSSEGVPIDYEQYF
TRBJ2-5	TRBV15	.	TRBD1	TGTGCCACCAGCAGAGCCGGGACAGGGGGCGCAGAGACCCAGTACTTC	CATSRAGTGGAETQYF
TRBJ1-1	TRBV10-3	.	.	TGTGCCATCAGTCGGGAGACAGATATGAACACTGAAGCTTTCTTT	CAISRETDMNTEAFF
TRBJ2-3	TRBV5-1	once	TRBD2	TGCGCCAGCAACGAAATAGCGGGGGGACCCACAGATACGCAGTATTTT	CASNEIAGGPTDTQYF
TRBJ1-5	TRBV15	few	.	TGTGCCACCAGCAGAGAAAGCATCGTACAGGGTCGCTTTAATCAGCCCCAGCATTTT	CATSRESIVQGRFNQPQHF
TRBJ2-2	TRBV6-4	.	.	TGTGCCAGCAGTATGACACGAAACACCGGGGAGCTGTTTTTT	CASSMTRNTGELFF
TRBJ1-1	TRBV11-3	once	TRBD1	TGTGCCAGCAGCAGGGGACAGGCCGAAGCTTTCTTT	CASSRGQAEAFF
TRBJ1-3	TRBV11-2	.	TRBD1	TGTGCCAGCAGCGCCCGGCGACAGGGGAGTGGAAACACCATATATTTT	CASSARRQGSGNTIYF
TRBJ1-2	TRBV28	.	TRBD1	TGTGCCAGCAGTTCTACGGGACAGGCCAAATATGGCTACACCTTC	CASSSTGQAKYGYTF
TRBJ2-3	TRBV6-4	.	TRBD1	TGTGCCAGCAGTGAACATGGGACAGGGGCGACAGATACGCAGTATTTT	CASSEHGTGATDTQYF
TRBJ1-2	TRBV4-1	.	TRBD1	TGCGCCAGCAGCTACCAACCGGGACAGGGGACTTTTGCTTATGGCTACACCTTC	CASSYQPGQGTFAYGYTF
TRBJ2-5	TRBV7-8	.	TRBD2	TGTGCCAGCAGCCTAGGGACTAGCGGGGGGCGGGTTGAGACCCAGTACTTC	CASSLGTSGGRVETQYF
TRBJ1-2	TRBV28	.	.	TGTGCCAGCAGTCGACAGGCATACGGCTACACCTTC	CASSRQAYGYTF
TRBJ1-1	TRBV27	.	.	TGTGCCAGCACCTCGTTTCGTGAAGCTTTCTTT	CASTSFREAFF